These 24 T cell receptor delta chains came from one sample sequenced in a study of Vδ1+ human thymocytes. Study-level findings and limits: Thymic TRG and TRD repertoires appeared highly polyclonal.

The template was reverse-transcribed extracted RNA. CDR3 amplicons came from multiplex PCR with pooled V-gene forward and constant-region reverse primers. TCRdb re-called clones from the multiplex PCR reads via CATT. The data hold under 80,000 delta-chain clones, with about 30% observed a single time. No antigen is known for these receptors. The sample comprised Vdelta1+ gamma-delta thymocytes from the thymus. Subset reported: FACS-sorted CD3+ TCRalphabeta- TCRVdelta1+ TCRVdelta2- thymocytes. All receptors derive from a boy in the first two years of life who had congenital heart surgery.

This rearrangement joins TRDV1 to TRDJ1, with 10 bases identical to TRDD3. Germline V gives CDR1 TSWWSYY, CDR2 QGS. CDR3 length equals 19 residues. The ends lost 3 bases at V and 0 bases at J; junction bases unmatched: 13. The CDR3 region has the DNA TGTGCTCTTGGGGAGGGTTCCTACCGTACTGGGGGATACACCGATAAACTCATCTTT. Amino acids: CALGEGSYRTGGYTDKLIF.

Note on this clone: At one end, the junction sequence differs from germline, possibly due to a read error. This CDR3 is also generated by other DNA sequences in the sample. This chain joins TRDV2 and TRDJ1; 8 bases are shared with TRDD3. Germline CDR1 and CDR2: GEAIGNYY and EKD. The CDR3 contains 24 residues. The CDR3 region is CACDTCYRQETGGHPGQYTDKLIF. CDR3 coding DNA: TGTGCCTGTGACACCTGTTATCGGCAGGAAACTGGGGGTCACCCCGGACAGTACACCGACAAACTCATCTTT.

Turning to this clone: The DNA is omitted, as the CDR3 cannot be located on it reliably, and the CDR3 follows TCRdb's listing. J is TRDJ1 and V is TRDV1; the D call in the table, TRDD3, was not verified against the DNA. Germline-derived CDR1 and CDR2 are TSWWSYY and QGS. The CDR3 adds up to 21 amino acids, both ends counted. The CDR3 protein is CALGESQFGTGGYPYTDKLIF.

The chain combines TRDV2 with TRDJ1; 9 bases align to TRDD3. Germline loops: CDR1 GEAIGNYY, CDR2 EKD. V lost 2 bases, J lost 3 bases, and 6 bases stayed unmatched. The CDR3 covers 15 residues. The CDR3 spells CACDNLGGYPDKLIF. The DNA of the CDR3 is TGTGCCTGTGACAACCTTGGGGGATATCCCGATAAACTCATCTTT.

This clone was counted between two and nine times. Other nucleotide sequences in the sample specify the same CDR3. This chain uses TRDV1 with TRDJ1; unclear D gene. V was pared by 5 bases and J by 3 bases, with 10 bases between. CDR3 length: 13 amino acids. The germline V gene encodes CDR1 TSWWSYY and CDR2 QGS. The DNA of the CDR3 is TGTGCTCTTGGGTTACGATCAGCCGATAAACTCATCTTT. This translates into CALGLRSADKLIF.

This sequence joins TRDV1 and TRDJ1; TRDD3 might be the D (6 bases). Per the germline V gene, CDR1 is TSWWSYY and CDR2 is QGS. The CDR3 covers 19 residues. Trimming shortened V by 1 base and J by 0 bases, and 21 bases separated the two germline ends. The CDR3 DNA reads TGTGCTCTTGGGGAACAGGCGGGGGACGCCCCAGAGTACACCGATAAACTCATCTTT. It is translated as CALGEQAGDAPEYTDKLIF.

Concerning this clone: The junction does not match germline at one end; this may be a read error. V gene TRDV1 combines with J gene TRDJ1; 13 bases agree with TRDD3. The CDR3 is made up of 22 amino acids. Germline CDR1 reads TSWWSYY; CDR2 reads QGS. Written as DNA, the CDR3 is TGTGCTCTTGGGCAACTCCTACGAGGACTGACTGGGGGATACGGGAACACCGATAAACTCATCTTT. This gives the protein CALGQLLRGLTGGYGNTDKLIF.

The rearrangement joins TRDV1 to TRDJ1; 13 bases agree with TRDD3. The CDR3 extends over 27 amino acids. The V gene's germline CDR1 is TSWWSYY and CDR2 QGS. Trimming removed 0 bases from V and 0 bases from J; junction bases left unmatched: 31. The CDR3 DNA is TGTGCTCTTGGGGAACTAGTGCTTCCTACATGCACTGGGGGATACGGGCTAGGGGGCTTTTACACCGATAAACTCATCTTT. Translating gives CALGELVLPTCTGGYGLGGFYTDKLIF.

The chain couples TRDV1 to TRDJ1; D uncertain. The V gene lost 3 bases and the J gene lost 10 bases, with 30 bases spanning the gap. Germline CDR1 reads TSWWSYY; CDR2 reads QGS. The CDR3 runs 18 residues. The CDR3, as DNA: TGTGCTCTTGGGGACCTTTCGGATCCCCCTCCCACTGTAAGAAGACTCATCTTT. Protein sequence: CALGDLSDPPPTVRRLIF.

This rearrangement joins TRDV1 to TRDJ1; TRDD2 might be the D (5 bases). The V gene's germline CDR1 is TSWWSYY and CDR2 QGS. Trimming took off 4 bases at V and 0 bases at J, with 24 bases between the two ends. There are 19 residues in the CDR3. CDR3 nucleotide sequence: TGTGCTCTTGGGGTTCCCTTTCCTCCTCTCCGACCTTACACCGATAAACTCATCTTT. Protein product: CALGVPFPPLRPYTDKLIF.

This clone was seen only a few times. This sequence joins TRDV1 and TRDJ1; 7 bases fit TRDD3. This CDR3 comprises 20 residues. Germline V gene data show CDR1 as TSWWSYY and CDR2 as QGS. The ends lost 2 bases at V and 1 base at J; junction bases unmatched: 19. This CDR3 is CALGERNPTLGDRGTDKLIF. The CDR3 bases are TGTGCTCTTGGGGAAAGGAATCCCACTCTTGGGGATAGGGGCACCGATAAACTCATCTTT.

This clone has a single count. V and J are TRDV1 and TRDJ1; 13 nucleotides match TRDD3. The CDR3 sequence is 18 residues long. V gave up 1 base and J gave up 3 bases; unmatched junction bases: 8. CDR1 TSWWSYY and CDR2 QGS come from the germline V gene. CDR3: CALGEPRILGDTADKLIF. CDR3 coding DNA: TGTGCTCTTGGGGAACCCCGGATACTGGGGGATACGGCCGATAAACTCATCTTT.

Comment on this clone: Additional DNA sequences in this sample encode the identical CDR3. V usage is TRDV1 and J usage is TRDJ1; D uncertain. Trimming removed 4 bases from V and 0 bases from J, with 6 bases in between. The CDR3 length is 13 residues. Germline V gene sequence: CDR1 TSWWSYY, CDR2 QGS. For the CDR3, the DNA is TGTGCTCTTGGGGTAAAATACACCGATAAACTCATCTTT. Residues: CALGVKYTDKLIF.

The J gene is TRDJ1, the V gene TRDV1; 9 positions agree with TRDD3. The CDR3 runs 22 residues. V shed 2 bases, J shed 1 base, and the junction held 23 bases outside the gene matches. The germline V gene has CDR1 TSWWSYY and CDR2 QGS. CDR3 protein: CALGEKGWAQLGDVHFTDKLIF. CDR3 coding DNA: TGTGCTCTTGGGGAAAAGGGCTGGGCACAGCTGGGGGATGTCCACTTCACCGATAAACTCATCTTT.

The V gene is TRDV1, the J gene TRDJ1; tentatively, D is TRDD2 (6 bases). The CDR3 extends over 19 amino acids. V was trimmed by 5 bases and J by 3 bases, leaving 28 bases between them. CDR1 is TSWWSYY, CDR2 QGS, per germline. The CDR3 loop reads CALGPPRVVLRRVPDKLIF. The DNA for the CDR3 is TGTGCTCTTGGGCCCCCGAGGGTGGTCCTACGGCGGGTTCCCGATAAACTCATCTTT.

The chain couples TRDV1 to TRDJ1; 7 bases agree with TRDD3. The germline V gene has CDR1 TSWWSYY and CDR2 QGS. The CDR3 is 18 amino acids. The V gene end was trimmed by 3 bases and the J gene end by 4 bases; junction bases not matched to a gene: 17. CDR3 nucleotide sequence: TGTGCTCTTGGGGAGATGTTGGCCGGTACTGTGGGGGACGATAAACTCATCTTT. It is translated as CALGEMLAGTVGDDKLIF.

The table lists this clone with a few counts. V usage is TRDV2 and J usage is TRDJ1; 9 nucleotides agree with TRDD3. The V gene end was trimmed by 2 bases and the J gene end by 0 bases; junction bases not matched to a gene: 9. Germline CDR1 and CDR2: GEAIGNYY and EKD. The CDR3 has 17 residues. CDR3 residues: CACDRVLGDPNTDKLIF. CDR3 in DNA: TGTGCCTGTGACAGAGTACTGGGGGACCCTAACACCGATAAACTCATCTTT.

This clone occurred a few times. The chain employs TRDV1 and TRDJ1, with 12 nucleotides matching TRDD3. Germline CDR1 TSWWSYY, CDR2 QGS. This CDR3 comprises 22 residues. V was clipped by 1 base and J by 0 bases; unmatched bases: 18. The CDR3 nucleotides read TGTGCTCTTGGGGAACCGTTCCCTCCGACTGGGGGATACAGAGGGTACACCGATAAACTCATCTTT. The encoded protein is CALGEPFPPTGGYRGYTDKLIF.

The V call is TRDV1, the J call TRDJ1, with D perhaps matching TRDD2 or TRDD3 (8 bases each). The CDR3 has 21 residues. Trimming left V 9 bases short and J 0 bases short, with 35 bases between. Germline V gene data show CDR1 as TSWWSYY and CDR2 as QGS. Here the CDR3 DNA reads TGTGCTCTCCACCATAAAGCCCCTAACTTCCTACTGGGGGTTTACACCGATAAACTCATCTTT. It translates to CALHHKAPNFLLGVYTDKLIF.

This clone was seen a handful of times. This chain connects TRDV1 to TRDJ1; 12 positions match TRDD3. CDR1 and CDR2 from the germline V gene are TSWWSYY and QGS. The CDR3 is made up of 22 amino acids. After removal of 1 base from V and 5 bases from J, the junction contained 23 bases not matched to a gene. The CDR3, as DNA: TGTGCTCTTGGGGAACAGGCGAGTACTGGGGGATACTCTAATTTCAAAGTGGATAAACTCATCTTT. Protein sequence: CALGEQASTGGYSNFKVDKLIF.

This clone was detected once. The V and J genes are TRDV1 and TRDJ1; D call uncertain. In germline, CDR1 is TSWWSYY, CDR2 QGS. The CDR3 consists of 17 residues. V was clipped by 4 bases and J by 0 bases, with 18 bases between them. The CDR3 coding sequence is TGTGCTCTTGGGGGCTCCGTTTTCCCGGTACACACCGATAAACTCATCTTT. Amino acid sequence: CALGGSVFPVHTDKLIF.

V usage is TRDV1 and J usage is TRDJ1; TRDD3 matches 11 bases. The length of the CDR3 is 19 residues. V was clipped by 6 bases and J by 0 bases; unmatched bases: 15. CDR1 and CDR2 (germline): TSWWSYY, QGS. DNA for the CDR3: TGTGCTCTTGGAGCCTGCTACTGGGGGATAGGGGCCTACACCGATAAACTCATCTTT. Translation gives CALGACYWGIGAYTDKLIF.

The rearrangement links TRDV1 to TRDJ1; 12 nucleotides match TRDD3. J was trimmed by 8 bases and V by 4 bases; bases with no gene match: 8. The germline V gene encodes CDR1 TSWWSYY and CDR2 QGS. The CDR3 contains 15 residues. CDR3 nucleotide sequence: TGTGCTCTTGGGGCCCTACTGGGGGATACCTACAAACTCATCTTT. Translation gives CALGALLGDTYKLIF.

This chain uses TRDV1 with TRDJ1; 10 bases agree with TRDD3. Trimming removed 0 bases from V and 0 bases from J; junction bases left unmatched: 22. The germline gives CDR1 TSWWSYY, CDR2 QGS. The CDR3 is made up of 23 amino acids. CDR3 loop: CALGELPRTGGFTPVYYTDKLIF. The CDR3 nucleotides read TGTGCTCTTGGGGAACTCCCTCGTACTGGGGGATTTACCCCTGTTTACTACACCGATAAACTCATCTTT.